The 19 T cell receptor beta chains below come from one sample, sequenced in a study of CD8 T cells in ankylosing spondylitis. Points from the study as a whole: A motif of seven or eight highly homologous TCR beta variants was seen as apparently characteristic of ankylosing spondylitis blood.

TCRdb recomputed calls from the 5' RACE reads with MiXCR, one row per CDR3 protein. In the table there are a few hundred thousand distinct CDR3 sequences, about an eighth of which are singletons. Antigens of these TCRs are unknown. Specimen: blood, either unsorted or a sorted T cell fraction (not recorded which). The receptors here all came from a male donor with ankylosing spondylitis.

The CDR3, as DNA: TGTGCCAGCAGCCAAGATCGAACTAGCGGCCAGTGGGGGGATGAGCAGTTCTTC. This sequence encodes CASSQDRTSGQWGDEQFF. The chain uses TRBV3-1 and TRBJ2-1; 8 bases fit TRBD2. This CDR3 is built from 18 residues. J lost 8 bases, V lost 0 bases, and 15 bases had no gene match. Germline lookup yields CDR1 LGHDT and CDR2 YNNKEL (reference sequence).

The chain has TRBV7-2 and TRBJ2-1; D is uncertain. The germline V and J ends were trimmed by 3 bases and 8 bases, with 11 bases remaining between them. The CDR3 covers 13 residues. Per germline, CDR1 SGHTA and CDR2 FQGNSA. DNA for the CDR3: TGTGCCAGCAGCTTTGGAGTTTATTATGAGCAGTTCTTC. It yields the protein CASSFGVYYEQFF.

The V gene is TRBV5-1, the J gene TRBJ2-2; D assignment may be TRBD1 or TRBD2 (6 bases each). Trimming took 4 bases from V and 2 from J, leaving 15 bases between them. The CDR3 contains 16 residues. The V gene's germline CDR1 is SGHRS and CDR2 YFSETQ. The CDR3 DNA is TGCGCCAGCAGCCCGGGGGCAGGGACTAACACCGGGGAGCTGTTTTTT. Residues: CASSPGAGTNTGELFF.

The genes are TRBV27 and TRBJ2-6; D not certain. Germline V CDR1 and CDR2: MNHEY, SMNVEV (reference sequence). The ends were cut back, 2 bases at V and 0 bases at J, with 8 bases in the middle. The CDR3 runs 16 residues. In nucleotides, the CDR3 is TGTGCCAGCAGTTTAGTTGGGTACTCTGGGGCCAACGTCCTGACTTTC. Its translation is CASSLVGYSGANVLTF.

The chain carries TRBV20-1 and TRBJ2-1; tentatively, D is TRBD1 (6 bases). V was pared by 1 base and J by 3 bases, with 19 bases between. The CDR3 has 17 amino acids. Germline-derived CDR1 and CDR2 are DFQATT and SNEGSKA (reference sequence). The CDR3 loop reads CSARGTDDRIIYNEQFF. The DNA for the CDR3 is TGCAGTGCTAGAGGAACAGATGACAGGATCATCTACAATGAGCAGTTCTTC.

The chain links TRBV4-2 to TRBJ2-1; D uncertain. Per germline, CDR1 LGHNA and CDR2 YNFKEQ. V lost 7 bases to trimming and J lost 3 bases, with 13 bases between them. The CDR3 is 14 amino acids. The DNA for the CDR3 is TGTGCCAGCAACTCCCAAGCAGACTACAATGAGCAGTTCTTC. Residues: CASNSQADYNEQFF.

This clonotype was seen a few times. This chain connects TRBV12-3 or TRBV12-4 to TRBJ2-2; no reliable D call. CDR3 length equals 14 residues. Trimming pared 5 bases from V and 11 bases from J, leaving 18 bases between. The CDR3 DNA follows: TGTGCCAGCAGTGTCACGCTTGGGTCCGCTGAGCTGTTTTTT. Encoded protein: CASSVTLGSAELFF.

This clonotype has a handful of counts. The CDR3 protein is CASSSAAGRYNEQFF. The DNA of the CDR3 is TGTGCCAGCAGTTCCGCGGCGGGGAGATACAATGAGCAGTTCTTC. The chain employs TRBV12-3 or TRBV12-4 and TRBJ2-1; tentatively, D is TRBD2 (6 bases). Trimming left V 4 bases short and J 4 bases short, with 14 bases between. This CDR3 is 15 amino acids long.

This clonotype occurred many times. V usage is TRBV5-1 and J usage is TRBJ2-3, with 9 nucleotides matching TRBD2. V was pared by 7 bases and J by 3 bases, with 9 bases of the junction left unmatched. The CDR3 covers 15 residues. CDR1 is SGHRS and CDR2 is YFSETQ in the germline V gene. This chain's CDR3 is CASCRVSGRTDTQYF. The CDR3 bases are TGCGCCAGCTGCCGTGTTAGCGGGAGAACAGATACGCAGTATTTT.

This clonotype has only a few counts. The chain recombines TRBV10-3 with TRBJ2-7; no reliable D call. Trimming stripped 5 bases from V and 1 base from J, with 12 bases between. CDR3 size: 14 residues. Germline CDR1 is ENHRY and CDR2 is SYGVKD. CDR3 amino acids: CAISRAGSSYEQYV. The CDR3 DNA is TGTGCCATCAGTCGAGCTGGGTCGTCCTACGAGCAGTACGTC.

On this clonotype: A read error may be the cause here, since a much bigger clone is one base away. The chain recombines TRBV12-3 or TRBV12-4 with TRBJ2-2; D may be TRBD1 (6 bases). Trimming took off 8 bases at V and 5 bases at J, with 30 bases between the two ends. The CDR3 runs to 19 residues. CDR3 in DNA: TGTGCCAGCTGTCCAGACAGAAGACGGCTGGGGGCGAGGACCGGGGAGCTGTTTTTT. Residues: CASCPDRRRLGARTGELFF.

This clonotype has more than one count but fewer than ten. The chain is built from TRBV15 and TRBJ1-2, with D unclear. Germline V gene data show CDR1 as LNHNV and CDR2 as YYDKDF (reference sequence). Trimming pared 5 bases from V and 7 bases from J, leaving 14 bases between. The CDR3 totals 13 residues. Here the CDR3 reads CATSQRNLGGYTF. The CDR3 DNA is TGTGCCACCAGCCAGAGAAACTTAGGTGGCTACACCTTC.

CDR3 nucleotides: TGTGCCAGCAGCTTAACAGTTTCACAGGGGGCTAACACTGAAGCTTTCTTT. Its protein is CASSLTVSQGANTEAFF. The chain is built from TRBV7-9 and TRBJ1-1; TRBD1 matches at 9 bases. This CDR3 is 17 amino acids long. Germline lookup yields CDR1 SEHNR and CDR2 FQNEAQ (reference sequence). J lost 2 bases, V lost 2 bases, and 9 bases had no gene match.

V usage is TRBV6-1 and J usage is TRBJ1-4; D gene unclear. V gave up 0 bases and J gave up 7 bases, with 9 bases separating them. This CDR3 comprises 14 residues. The V gene's germline CDR1 is MNHNS and CDR2 SASEGT. The CDR3 here is CASSEAGSPEKLFF. The CDR3, as DNA: TGTGCCAGCAGTGAAGCGGGCAGTCCTGAAAAACTGTTTTTT.

The J gene is TRBJ2-1, the V gene TRBV7-9; tentative D call: TRBD2 (5 bases). This CDR3 region has 16 residues. V lost 2 bases and J lost 6, with 17 bases in between. The germline V gene has CDR1 SEHNR and CDR2 FQNEAQ (reference sequence). DNA of the CDR3: TGTGCCAGCAGCTTACCCATAGCGACGTCAGGCAATGAGCAGTTCTTC. Protein sequence: CASSLPIATSGNEQFF.

This sequence joins TRBV4-1 and TRBJ1-5; no firm D call. Germline V CDR1 and CDR2: MGHRA, YSYEKL. This CDR3 has 13 amino acids. Trimming removed 5 bases at V and 3 bases at J, with 8 bases between. CDR3 DNA: TGCGCCAGCAGCGCTCAGGTCAATCAGCCCCAGCATTTT. Residues: CASSAQVNQPQHF.

This clonotype was observed a handful of times. The rearrangement uses TRBV6-2 or TRBV6-3 and TRBJ1-1; D gene unclear. Germline loops: CDR1 MNHEY, CDR2 SVGEGT. The V end lost 0 bases, the J end lost 2 bases, and 10 bases lay between the germline ends. The CDR3 spans 15 residues. The CDR3 region is CASSYSGTINTEAFF. The CDR3, as DNA: TGTGCCAGCAGTTACTCTGGAACGATCAACACTGAAGCTTTCTTT.

This clonotype has ten or more counts. This chain uses TRBV28 with TRBJ2-3; the match to TRBD2 covers 9 bases. The V and J ends lost 6 bases and 0 bases, in that order; junction bases with no gene match: 7. Germline CDR1 and CDR2: MDHEN and SYDVKM. CDR3 length equals 16 residues. DNA for the CDR3: TGTGCCAGCAGCTCCTTAGCGGGAGCTAGCACAGATACGCAGTATTTT. Protein: CASSSLAGASTDTQYF. The full variable domain, its missing parts supplied by reference TRBV28 and TRBJ2-3, is DVKVTQSSRYLVKRTGEKVFLECVQDMDHENMFWYRQDPGLGLRLIYFSYDVKMKEKGDIPEGYSVSREKKERFSLILESASTNQTSMYLCASSSLAGASTDTQYFGPGTRLTVL.

This clonotype appeared a few times. The rearrangement links TRBV4-2 to TRBJ2-1; D is perhaps TRBD2 (6 bases). This CDR3 contains 17 residues. The germline V gene encodes CDR1 LGHNA and CDR2 YNFKEQ. V gave up 0 bases and J gave up 2 bases, with 14 bases separating them. The DNA for the CDR3 is TGTGCCAGCAGCCAAGATCAGGACTACCACACCTACAATGAGCAGTTCTTC. Protein product: CASSQDQDYHTYNEQFF.